This TCR beta chain was retrieved from a study of T-cell reconstitution after alpha-beta-depleted transplantation in children. The CDR3 totals 13 residues. V lost 5 bases and J lost 8, with 13 bases in between. This clonotype was observed at least ten times. Preparation of the TCRbeta library used unique molecular identifiers. Each CDR3 protein gets one entry after TCRdb re-called the PCR reads with MiXCR. The sample shows about 610,000 distinct CDR3 sequences, approximately 10% of them seen only once. V is TRBV12-3 or TRBV12-4 and J is TRBJ2-1; possibly TRBD2 for D (6 bases). This clonotype originated in a human donor who donated a stem cell graft to a child with acute myeloid leukemia. The sequencing here drew on PBMCs from the stem cell graft donor, taken from the stem cell graft. Here the CDR3 DNA reads TGTGCCAGCAGTCCCGGACTAATGCATGAGCAGTTCTTC. This translates into CASSPGLMHEQFF.